This T cell receptor beta chain emerged from a study of blood T cells in healthy people across ages. Whole-study findings and limits: Aged donors had fewer naive CD4+ cells and lower diversity than long-lived donors.

PCR was performed a second time for 7 to 11 cycles using a sample-barcoded 5' primer and a J-beta primer mix. A single record per CDR3 protein comes from TCRdb applying MiXCR to the 5' RACE reads. The repertoire holds around 650,000 distinct CDR3 sequences, with approximately 40% as singletons. The V and J ends lost 7 bases and 6 bases respectively, with 16 bases between them. Germline CDR1 DFQATT, CDR2 SNEGSKA (reference sequence). CDR3 size: 13 residues. Worth noting for this clonotype: Its cognate antigen is unknown.

Sequencing was performed on blood. The chain carries TRBV20-1 and TRBJ1-5; D might be TRBD1 (6 bases). The receptor's source is an elderly man in good health. As DNA, the CDR3 is TGCAGTGGGAACAGGGATTCGGGTCAGCCCCAGCATTTT. Translation gives CSGNRDSGQPQHF.